This T cell receptor (beta chain) is from a study of blood T cells in healthy people across ages. This clonotype was found a few times. Antigen: not known. The CDR3 loop spans 11 amino acids. CDR1 is MNHEY and CDR2 is SVGAGI in the germline V gene. Trimming shortened V by 6 bases and J by 8 bases, and 10 bases separated the two germline ends. General study points: PBMCs went unsorted, and a conclusive naive versus antigen-experienced comparison was therefore prevented. Correlation between TCR beta diversity and naive T cell percentage was strong.

PCR was performed a second time for about 7 to 11 cycles using a sample-barcoded 5' primer and a J-beta primer mix. Tags on each cDNA molecule came from a template-switch adaptor with 12 random nucleotides. Every sample gave at least 2.5 million paired-end reads containing CDR3. TCRdb re-called the 5' RACE reads through MiXCR, storing one row per CDR3 protein. The sample contains about 640,000 distinct CDR3 sequences, roughly 53% of which appear only once. Specimen: blood. This TCR came from a man aged 55 to 70 in good health. The chain is built from TRBV6-5 and TRBJ1-2, with a tentative D call TRBD1 (5 bases). The CDR3 spells CASRGEVGYTF. The CDR3 coding sequence is TGTGCCAGCAGAGGGGAGGTCGGCTACACCTTC.